This TCR beta chain was documented in a study of T cell responses to AZD1222 COVID-19 vaccine. Clones were sequenced by immunoSEQ multiplex PCR, and TCRdb holds only the in-frame ones, with some missing. The sample holds around 94,000 clones, 88% seen once. Notes on the study in general: Reportedly, nearly half of unique spike TCRs recognized epitopes outside B.1.351/B.1.1.7 mutations. Among vaccine-associated CD4 TCRs, coverage spanned spike, with dominance at 160-218 and 743-854.

Regarding this clone: Its specificity is not known.

CDR3 length: 14 amino acids. The ends were cut back, 0 bases at V and 3 bases at J, with 4 bases in the middle. The V gene's germline CDR1 is SGHRS and CDR2 YFSETQ. The chain is built from TRBV5-1 and TRBJ2-6, with no clear D. This TCR was recovered from an adult in good health. The starting material was peripheral blood, obtained on day 0 of AZD1222 vaccination. The CDR3 loop is CASSLAGGANVLTF. CDR3 in DNA: TGCGCCAGCAGCTTGGCCGGTGGGGCCAACGTCCTGACTTTC.